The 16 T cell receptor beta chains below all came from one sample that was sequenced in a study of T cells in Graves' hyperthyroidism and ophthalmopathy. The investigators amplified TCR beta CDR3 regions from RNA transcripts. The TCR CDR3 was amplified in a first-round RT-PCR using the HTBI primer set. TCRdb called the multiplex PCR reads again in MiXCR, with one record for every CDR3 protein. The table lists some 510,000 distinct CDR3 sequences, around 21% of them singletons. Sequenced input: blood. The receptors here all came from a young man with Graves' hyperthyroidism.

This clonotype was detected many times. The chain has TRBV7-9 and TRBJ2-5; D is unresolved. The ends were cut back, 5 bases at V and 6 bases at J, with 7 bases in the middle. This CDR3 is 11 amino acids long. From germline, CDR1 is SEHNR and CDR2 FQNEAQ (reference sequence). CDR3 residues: CASSLAQTQYF. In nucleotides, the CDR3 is TGTGCCAGCAGCCTCGCGCAGACCCAGTACTTC.

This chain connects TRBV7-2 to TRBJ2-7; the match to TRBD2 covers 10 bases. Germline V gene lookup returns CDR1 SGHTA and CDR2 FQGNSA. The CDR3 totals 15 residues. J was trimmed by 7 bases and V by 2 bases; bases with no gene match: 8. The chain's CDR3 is CASSLSASGSGEQYF. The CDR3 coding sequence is TGTGCCAGCAGCTTATCAGCTAGCGGGAGCGGGGAGCAGTACTTC.

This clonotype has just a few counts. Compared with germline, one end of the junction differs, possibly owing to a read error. The CDR3 coding sequence is TGTGCCAGCAGTGAAGGGTATGGGACCGCTAACCTCTACGAGCAGCACTTC. Translating gives CASSEGYGTANLYEQHF. This sequence joins TRBV6-1 and TRBJ2-7; D tentatively fits TRBD1 or TRBD2 (5 bases each). The CDR3 contains 17 residues. Germline CDR1 reads MNHNS; CDR2 reads SASEGT.

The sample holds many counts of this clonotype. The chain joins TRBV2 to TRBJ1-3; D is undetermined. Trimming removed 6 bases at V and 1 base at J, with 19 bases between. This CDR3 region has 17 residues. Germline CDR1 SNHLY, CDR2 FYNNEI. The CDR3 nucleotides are TGTGCCAGCAGCAACACCCCTCCTGCCACTTCTGGAAACACCATATATTTT. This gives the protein CASSNTPPATSGNTIYF.

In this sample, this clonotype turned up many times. The CDR3 spells CASSRAGVGAFF. The CDR3 nucleotides read TGTGCCAGCTCCAGGGCCGGGGTCGGAGCTTTCTTT. The chain is built from TRBV6-1 and TRBJ1-1; TRBD1 is a possible D gene (5 bases). Between the trimmed V and J ends, which lost 8 bases and 10 bases, there was a span of 17 bases. The CDR3 length is 12 residues. CDR1 and CDR2 from the germline V gene are MNHNS and SASEGT.

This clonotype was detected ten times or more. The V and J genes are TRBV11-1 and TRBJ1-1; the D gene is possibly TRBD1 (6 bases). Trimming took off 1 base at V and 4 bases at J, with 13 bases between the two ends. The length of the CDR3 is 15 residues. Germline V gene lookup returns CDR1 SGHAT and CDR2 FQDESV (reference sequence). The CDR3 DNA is TGTGCCAGCAGCTTAGATTACAGGGAATCCACTGAAGCTTTCTTT. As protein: CASSLDYRESTEAFF.

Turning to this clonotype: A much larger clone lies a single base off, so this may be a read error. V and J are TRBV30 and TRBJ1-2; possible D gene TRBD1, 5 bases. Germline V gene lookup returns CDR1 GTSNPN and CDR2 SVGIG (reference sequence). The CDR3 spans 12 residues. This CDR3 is CAWSHGAGGFTF. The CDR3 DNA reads TGTGCCTGGAGTCATGGGGCGGGTGGCTTCACCTTC.

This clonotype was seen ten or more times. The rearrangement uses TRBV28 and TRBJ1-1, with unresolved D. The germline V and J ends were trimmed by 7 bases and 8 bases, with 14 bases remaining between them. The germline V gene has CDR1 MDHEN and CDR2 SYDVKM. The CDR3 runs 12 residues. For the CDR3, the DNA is TGTGCCAGCAAAGACTCGATCCCGGAAGCTTTCTTT. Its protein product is CASKDSIPEAFF.

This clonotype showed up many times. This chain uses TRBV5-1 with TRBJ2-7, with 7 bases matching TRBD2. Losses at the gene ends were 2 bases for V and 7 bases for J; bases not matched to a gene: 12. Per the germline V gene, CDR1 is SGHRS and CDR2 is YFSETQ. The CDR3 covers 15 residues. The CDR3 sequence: CASSLDGGIGREQYF. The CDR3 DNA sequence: TGCGCCAGCAGCTTAGACGGGGGGATAGGAAGAGAGCAGTACTTC.

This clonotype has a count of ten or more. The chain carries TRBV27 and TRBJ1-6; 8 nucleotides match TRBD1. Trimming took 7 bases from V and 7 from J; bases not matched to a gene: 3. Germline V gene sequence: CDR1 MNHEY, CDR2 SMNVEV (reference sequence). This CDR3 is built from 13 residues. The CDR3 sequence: CASTGTGNSPLHF. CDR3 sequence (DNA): TGTGCCAGCACCGGGACAGGAAATTCACCCCTCCACTTT.

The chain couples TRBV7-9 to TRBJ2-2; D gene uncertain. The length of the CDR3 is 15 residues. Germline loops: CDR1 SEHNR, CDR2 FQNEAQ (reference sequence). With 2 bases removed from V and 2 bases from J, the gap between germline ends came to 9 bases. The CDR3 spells CASSLRPTNTGELFF. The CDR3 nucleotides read TGTGCCAGCAGCTTACGCCCCACTAACACCGGGGAGCTGTTTTTT.

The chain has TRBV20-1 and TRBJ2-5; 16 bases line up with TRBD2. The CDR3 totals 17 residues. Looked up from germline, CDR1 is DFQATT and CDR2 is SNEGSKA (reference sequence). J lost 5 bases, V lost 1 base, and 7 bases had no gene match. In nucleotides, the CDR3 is TGCAGTGCTAGAGGGGGACTAGCGGGAGGGCCCTCGGAGACCCAGTACTTC. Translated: CSARGGLAGGPSETQYF.

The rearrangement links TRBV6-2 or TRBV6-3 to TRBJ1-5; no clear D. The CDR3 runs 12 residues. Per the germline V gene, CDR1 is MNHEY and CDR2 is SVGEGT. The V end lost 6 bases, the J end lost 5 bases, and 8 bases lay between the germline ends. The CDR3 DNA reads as TGTGCCAGCAGCGGATCGGATCAGCCCCAGCATTTT. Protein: CASSGSDQPQHF.

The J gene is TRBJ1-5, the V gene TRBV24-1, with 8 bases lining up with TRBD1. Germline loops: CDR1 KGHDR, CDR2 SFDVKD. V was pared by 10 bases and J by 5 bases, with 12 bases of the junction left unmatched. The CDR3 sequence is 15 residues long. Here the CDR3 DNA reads TGTGCCACAGGGCCTGACAGGGGATCCGATCAGCCCCAGCATTTT. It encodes CATGPDRGSDQPQHF.

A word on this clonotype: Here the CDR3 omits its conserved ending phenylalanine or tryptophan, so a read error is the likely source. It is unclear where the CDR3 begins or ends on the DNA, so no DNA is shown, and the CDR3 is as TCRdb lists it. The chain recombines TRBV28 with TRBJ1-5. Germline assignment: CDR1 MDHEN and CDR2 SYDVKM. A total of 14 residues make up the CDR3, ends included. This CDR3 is CASRLWRGNQPQQV.

For the CDR3, the DNA is TGTGCCAGCAGAACCCGGACAGGCTCAGGGCCTGAAGCTTTCTTT. Amino acid sequence: CASRTRTGSGPEAFF. The V call is TRBV6-1, the J call TRBJ1-1, with 7 bases identical to TRBD1. V shed 6 bases and J 6 bases; nucleotides not matched to a gene: 13. Germline V lookup: CDR1 MNHNS, CDR2 SASEGT. The CDR3 loop spans 15 amino acids.